This T cell receptor beta chain is drawn from a study of T-cell reconstitution after alpha-beta-depleted transplantation in children. Regarding the study as a whole: Several hundred expanded graft clones reportedly supplied alpha-beta T cells about two months after transplant. The authors attributed T-cell counts and diversity one year after transplant mostly to newly produced T cells. For some patients, TCRbeta diversity was high at day 60 because of recipient T cells and thymic progenitors that survived.

This clonotype was seen many times. Its cognate antigen is unknown. Unique molecular identifiers were incorporated during preparation of the TCRbeta library. Using its own MiXCR run on the PCR reads, TCRdb lists one record per CDR3 protein. Found here are 280,000 or so distinct CDR3 sequences, around 10% of them singletons; the top ten hold 23%. CDR1 is KGHSH and CDR2 is LQKENI in the germline V gene. The V end lost 3 bases, the J end lost 7 bases, and 9 bases lay between the germline ends. The CDR3 is 12 amino acids. This receptor was obtained from a male patient aged 2-9 years who had a stem cell transplant for chronic granulomatous disease, so the T cells may come from the graft donor. The sequencing used peripheral blood, collected 180 days after TCRalphabeta/CD19-depleted stem cell transplant. The chain carries TRBV18 and TRBJ1-1, with D tentatively TRBD1 (6 bases). CDR3 in amino acids: CASSPWGHEAFF. Here the CDR3 DNA reads TGTGCCAGCTCACCGTGGGGGCATGAAGCTTTCTTT.